Following are 14 T cell receptor beta chains from one sample sequenced in a study of T cells in tumors after PD-1 blockade. Repertoires were generated with immunoSEQ multiplex PCR, while TCRdb's copy carries only in-frame clones and drops some. The table has approximately 50,000 clones, under 85% seen once. Sequencing used PBMCs, obtained before anti-PD-1 therapy. The receptors were gathered from a human donor with advanced basal cell or squamous cell carcinoma (not recorded which).

The rearrangement joins TRBV5-6 to TRBJ1-1; weak D call: TRBD1 (5 bases). Germline V CDR1 and CDR2: SGHDT, YYEEEE. V was shortened by 1 base and J by 3 bases, with 10 bases between the two germline ends. The CDR3 sequence is 14 residues long. CDR3 nucleotide sequence: TGTGCCAGCAGCTTGCCGCAGGGCTACACTGAAGCTTTCTTT. This translates into CASSLPQGYTEAFF.

V gene TRBV12-3 or TRBV12-4 combines with J gene TRBJ1-3, with D hard to call. This CDR3 comprises 13 residues. V dropped 5 bases and J dropped 1 base, with 6 bases sitting between them. The CDR3 DNA follows: TGTGCCAGCAGTCTCAATTCTGGAAACACCATATATTTT. Translation: CASSLNSGNTIYF.

This chain uses TRBV5-1 with TRBJ2-3; D gene unclear. Per the germline V gene, CDR1 is SGHRS and CDR2 is YFSETQ. The CDR3 covers 15 residues. V gave up 0 bases and J gave up 1 base, with 9 bases separating them. The CDR3 loop reads CASSLAASGTDTQYF. CDR3 DNA sequence: TGCGCCAGCAGCTTGGCGGCTAGTGGCACAGATACGCAGTATTTT.

The chain links TRBV11-3 to TRBJ2-1, with D maybe TRBD2 (6 bases). The CDR3 spans 16 residues. V dropped 0 bases and J dropped 9 bases, with 18 bases sitting between them. The germline gives CDR1 SGHNT, CDR2 YENEEA. The CDR3 is CASSLESSEWLGEQFF. DNA for the CDR3: TGTGCCAGCAGCTTAGAGTCTAGCGAGTGGTTGGGTGAGCAGTTCTTC.

This chain uses TRBV21-1 with TRBJ2-1; the D call of TRBD2 is as the table states it, not checked on the DNA. TRBV21-1 is described as a pseudogene. This CDR3 has 16 amino acids. The CDR3 loop reads CASSKKKGEGSNEQFF. The CDR3 coding sequence is TGTGCCAGCAGCAAAAAAAAGGGGGAGGGTAGCAATGAGCAGTTCTTC.

The gene calls are TRBV27 and TRBJ1-5; a possible D gene is TRBD1 (5 bases). The CDR3 spans 15 residues. V was trimmed by 1 base and J by 3 bases, leaving 10 bases between them. Germline V CDR1 and CDR2: MNHEY, SMNVEV (reference sequence). DNA for the CDR3: TGTGCCAGCAGTTTATATGTAGGGGTCAATCAGCCCCAGCATTTT. It specifies CASSLYVGVNQPQHF.

The chain recombines TRBV28 with TRBJ1-6; D may be TRBD1 (5 bases). V lost 5 bases and J lost 9, with 20 bases in between. The CDR3 runs 16 residues. CDR1 and CDR2 from the germline V gene are MDHEN and SYDVKM. The CDR3 DNA reads as TGTGCCAGCAGTCCCCGGGGGTGGAAAGTTTCTTCACCCCTCCACTTT. This translates into CASSPRGWKVSSPLHF.

The chain recombines TRBV5-1 with TRBJ2-2; 7 bases are shared with TRBD1. The CDR3 is made up of 15 amino acids. Germline V gene sequence: CDR1 SGHRS, CDR2 YFSETQ. With 1 base clipped from V and 3 bases from J, the junction kept 3 bases outside the gene matches. The CDR3 region is CASSLWQGDTGELFF. The CDR3 nucleotides are TGCGCCAGCAGCTTGTGGCAGGGGGACACCGGGGAGCTGTTTTTT. The whole variable domain, filled in from reference TRBV5-1 and TRBJ2-2, reads KAGVTQTPRYLIKTRGQQVTLSCSPISGHRSVSWYQQTPGQGLQFLFEYFSETQRNKGNFPGRFSGRQFSNSRSEMNVSTLELGDSALYLCASSLWQGDTGELFFGEGSRLTVL.

This clone was recorded a few times. An end of the junction does not agree with germline; a read error may underlie this. The J gene is TRBJ1-6, the V gene TRBV5-6; D gene ambiguous. This CDR3 is built from 14 residues. The germline gives CDR1 SGHDT, CDR2 YYEEEE. The CDR3 bases are TGTGCCAGCAGCTTGGGGCAGTCCCCTTCATCCCTCCACTTT. Encoded protein: CASSLGQSPSSLHF.

The genes are TRBV3-1 (or the pseudogene TRBV3-2) and TRBJ1-5, with D unresolved. Looked up from germline, CDR1 is LGHDT and CDR2 is YNNKEL (reference sequence). V shed 1 base and J shed 2 bases, with 6 bases lying between them. The CDR3 covers 14 residues. CDR3 sequence reads: CASSQGGRNQPQHF. In DNA form, the CDR3 reads TGTGCCAGCAGCCAAGGGGGTCGCAATCAGCCCCAGCATTTT.

The chain is built from TRBV6-6 and TRBJ2-3, with D uncertain. The germline V gene encodes CDR1 MNHNY and CDR2 SVGAGI (reference sequence). This CDR3 region has 11 residues. Trimming removed 4 bases at V and 8 bases at J, with 7 bases between. The CDR3 coding sequence is TGTGCCAGCAGTTTTAAGGGTACGCAGTATTTT. It translates to CASSFKGTQYF.

The gene calls are TRBV6-5 and TRBJ2-2; D remains unclear. Trimming took 5 bases from V and 6 from J, leaving 10 bases between them. Germline-derived CDR1 and CDR2 are MNHEY and SVGAGI. CDR3 size: 13 residues. This CDR3 is CASSPVRAGELFF. The CDR3 nucleotides read TGTGCCAGCAGTCCGGTTAGGGCCGGGGAGCTGTTTTTT.

The genes are TRBV12-3 or TRBV12-4 and TRBJ2-4; the D gene is possibly TRBD2 (5 bases). The V end was cut by 3 bases, the J end by 8 bases, with 11 bases between. The CDR3 runs 13 residues. CDR3 amino acids: CASSFGLADIQYF. Here the CDR3 DNA reads TGTGCCAGCAGTTTCGGCCTAGCTGACATTCAGTACTTC.

The gene calls are TRBV2 and TRBJ2-2; 7 bases match TRBD2. Trimming removed 8 bases from V and 5 bases from J; junction bases left unmatched: 8. The germline V gene encodes CDR1 SNHLY and CDR2 FYNNEI. There are 14 residues in the CDR3. In DNA form, the CDR3 reads TGTGCCAGCGCCGAGACAGCGGGGACCGGGGAGCTGTTTTTT. It yields the protein CASAETAGTGELFF.